Listed below are T cell receptor beta chains from one sample, sequenced in a study of T cell changes during pregnancy in multiple sclerosis. TCRdb's copy holds only in-frame clones and misses some; the assay was immunoSEQ multiplex PCR. This table has roughly 57,000 clones, about 90% appearing once. The sequenced sample was CD4+ T cells from peripheral blood mononuclear cells, obtained after pregnancy. All receptors come from a female donor with multiple sclerosis, enrolled in a pregnancy study. The CDR3 runs from the conserved cysteine through the conserved F or W. The order of the fields is CDR3 length, J gene, D gene, clone size, V gene, CDR3 protein, CDR3 DNA. The D gene is left open where the match is weak. Only some rows state a clone size, as once, few, many or a class for expanded clones.

13 TRBJ1-1 - - TRBV29-1 CSVRTSPNTEAFF TGCAGCGTTAGAACTTCCCCGAACACTGAAGCTTTCTTT
14 TRBJ2-7 TRBD1 - TRBV7-2 CASTPPGQPYEQYF TGTGCCAGCACTCCACCGGGACAGCCCTACGAGCAGTACTTC
16 TRBJ1-6 - - TRBV5-6 CASSPVTGRHNSPLHF TGTGCCAGCAGCCCCGTAACCGGGAGACATAATTCACCCCTCCACTTT
13 TRBJ2-7 TRBD2 - TRBV14 CASSPAGVHEQYF TGTGCCAGCAGCCCAGCGGGGGTCCACGAGCAGTACTTC
15 TRBJ1-5 - - TRBV19 CASQDPGHPKGDQHF TGTGCCAGCCAGGACCCGGGACATCCAAAAGGAGACCAGCATTTT
14 TRBJ2-7 - - TRBV21-1 CASSIGEGRYEQYF TGTGCCAGCAGCATTGGGGAGGGGAGGTACGAGCAGTACTTC
14 TRBJ2-2 - - TRBV19 CASSIGGSAGELFF TGTGCCAGTAGTATTGGGGGGAGCGCCGGGGAGCTGTTTTTT
14 TRBJ1-2 TRBD1 - TRBV19 CASSVPTGDYGYTF TGTGCCAGTAGTGTCCCGACAGGGGACTATGGCTACACCTTC
13 TRBJ1-1 - - TRBV29-1 CSVERGLNTEAFF TGCAGCGTTGAGCGAGGGTTGAACACTGAAGCTTTCTTT
15 TRBJ1-3 TRBD1 - TRBV30 CAWTRDSYSGNTIYF TGTGCCTGGACCCGGGACAGCTACTCTGGAAACACCATATATTTT
14 TRBJ2-1 TRBD2 once TRBV5-1 CASSLAGGHSEQFF TGCGCCAGCAGCTTGGCGGGGGGGCATAGTGAGCAGTTCTTC
11 TRBJ2-3 - - TRBV6-5 CASGSAAAQYF TGTGCCAGCGGTTCAGCGGCTGCGCAGTATTTT
15 TRBJ2-7 - - TRBV27 CASSPSGGRTYEQYF TGTGCCAGCAGTCCGTCAGGGGGGAGGACCTACGAGCAGTACTTC
13 TRBJ1-4 TRBD1 - TRBV29-1 CSVEQGANEKLFF TGCAGCGTGGAACAGGGGGCTAATGAAAAACTGTTTTTT
14 TRBJ1-1 TRBD1 - TRBV5-6 CASTLTGGVGEAFF TGTGCCAGCACGCTAACAGGGGGGGTGGGTGAAGCTTTCTTT
16 TRBJ2-3 - - TRBV4-1 CASSQAAGKNTDTQYF TGCGCCAGCAGCCAAGCGGCGGGGAAAAACACAGATACGCAGTATTTT
14 TRBJ1-4 - - TRBV6-5 CASSQTVTNEKLFF TGTGCCAGCAGCCAAACAGTAACTAATGAAAAACTGTTTTTT
14 TRBJ1-2 - - TRBV28 CASSPHYGRYGYTF TGTGCCAGCAGTCCCCATTACGGGAGGTATGGCTACACCTTC
20 TRBJ2-6 TRBD1 - TRBV27 CASAWKRTGQKISGANVLTF TGTGCCAGCGCCTGGAAGAGGACGGGACAGAAGATCTCTGGGGCCAACGTCCTGACTTTC
15 TRBJ1-1 TRBD1 - TRBV5-1 CASSIQGGVNTEAFF TGCGCCAGCAGCATCCAGGGGGGCGTAAACACTGAAGCTTTCTTT
16 TRBJ2-2 TRBD1 - TRBV7-9 CASSLRQGSSAGELFF TGTGCCAGCAGCTTAAGACAGGGGAGTTCGGCCGGGGAGCTGTTTTTT
19 TRBJ2-3 - - TRBV5-8 CASSIGTGPASGATDTQYF TGTGCCAGCAGCATAGGGACAGGACCGGCTAGCGGGGCCACAGATACGCAGTATTTT
18 TRBJ1-3 - - TRBV9 CASSVGSTGPFSGNTIYF TGTGCCAGCAGCGTAGGGTCGACAGGACCTTTCTCTGGAAACACCATATATTTT
14 TRBJ2-5 - - TRBV5-5 CASSLQGSKETQYF TGTGCCAGCAGTCTTCAGGGTTCTAAAGAGACCCAGTACTTC
15 TRBJ2-2 - - TRBV5-4 CASSFGGLNTGELFF TGTGCCAGCAGCTTCGGGGGGCTCAACACCGGGGAGCTGTTTTTT
15 TRBJ2-2 - - TRBV5-4 CASSRGNLNTGELFF TGTGCCAGCAGCCGGGGAAATCTCAACACCGGGGAGCTGTTTTTT
17 TRBJ2-1 - - TRBV7-8 CASSRGLTLASYNEQFF TGTGCCAGCAGCCGGGGCTTGACGCTAGCGAGCTACAATGAGCAGTTCTTC
11 TRBJ1-1 - - TRBV19 CASSTGAEAFF TGTGCCAGTAGTACAGGGGCTGAAGCTTTCTTT
15 TRBJ1-1 - - TRBV6-5 CASSYSSGVGTEAFF TGTGCCAGCAGTTACTCAAGCGGGGTAGGCACTGAAGCTTTCTTT
17 TRBJ2-3 TRBD2 - TRBV7-9 CASSLVLAGGLPDTQYF TGTGCCAGCAGCTTAGTGCTAGCGGGGGGGCTTCCAGATACGCAGTATTTT
15 TRBJ1-2 - once TRBV6-1 CASSEARAGVGGYTF TGTGCCAGCAGTGAAGCTCGGGCAGGGGTGGGTGGCTACACCTTC
14 TRBJ2-7 TRBD1 - TRBV19 CASSMTGFSYEQYF TGTGCCAGTAGTATGACAGGGTTTTCCTACGAGCAGTACTTC
13 TRBJ1-3 - - TRBV4-1 CASSPLAGNTIYF TGCGCCAGCAGCCCCCTCGCTGGAAACACCATATATTTT
15 TRBJ2-1 TRBD2 - TRBV5-1 CASSGPGLAGSGEFF TGCGCCAGCAGCGGACCGGGACTAGCGGGGTCCGGGGAGTTCTTC
16 TRBJ2-1 TRBD2 - TRBV14 CASSKSGTSARNEQFF TGTGCCAGCAGCAAATCCGGGACTAGCGCAAGAAATGAGCAGTTCTTC
14 TRBJ2-3 - - TRBV11-3 CASSFKGKSDTQYF TGTGCCAGCAGCTTCAAGGGGAAGTCAGATACGCAGTATTTT
13 TRBJ1-2 - - TRBV6-5 CASSNGGLYGYTF TGTGCCAGCAGTAACGGGGGGCTCTATGGCTACACCTTC
17 TRBJ2-2 - - TRBV7-3 CASSLTSNVGLTGELFF TGTGCCAGCAGCTTAACATCGAACGTGGGGCTCACCGGGGAGCTGTTTTTT
16 TRBJ1-2 TRBD1 - TRBV25-1 CASSELVTGGRGGYTF TGTGCCAGCAGTGAATTGGTGACAGGGGGCCGTGGTGGCTACACCTTC
17 TRBJ1-1 - - TRBV7-9 CASSLMSDRRVNTEAFF TGTGCCAGCAGCTTAATGTCCGACCGACGGGTGAACACTGAAGCTTTCTTT
14 TRBJ1-5 TRBD1 - TRBV11-2 CASSADRGNQPQHF TGTGCCAGCAGCGCGGACAGGGGCAATCAGCCCCAGCATTTT
18 TRBJ2-5 TRBD2 - TRBV9 CASSVGRFGGGPQETQYF TGTGCCAGCAGCGTAGGGAGGTTCGGCGGGGGGCCCCAAGAGACCCAGTACTTC
13 TRBJ1-2 TRBD1 once TRBV19 CATRDSLNYGYTF TGTGCCACCCGGGACAGTCTTAACTATGGCTACACCTTC
17 TRBJ1-2 TRBD1 once TRBV19 CASRSHGTGEDWYGYTF TGTGCCAGTCGTAGCCACGGGACAGGGGAGGATTGGTATGGCTACACCTTC
16 TRBJ2-7 TRBD2 - TRBV9 CASSVRAGGQSSEQYF TGTGCCAGCAGCGTAAGAGCGGGGGGGCAGTCTTCCGAGCAGTACTTC
17 TRBJ2-6 TRBD1 once TRBV4-2 CASSQGQGAHGANVLTF TGTGCCAGCAGCCAAGGGCAGGGGGCGCATGGGGCCAACGTCCTGACTTTC
13 TRBJ1-6 - - TRBV5-6 CASKAGWNSPLHF TGTGCCAGCAAGGCAGGGTGGAATTCACCCCTCCACTTT
13 TRBJ1-1 - - TRBV2 CASSEARGTEAFF TGTGCCAGCAGTGAGGCCAGGGGAACTGAAGCTTTCTTT
15 TRBJ2-5 TRBD1 - TRBV11-1 CASRRPGTGQETQYF TGTGCCAGCAGACGTCCCGGGACAGGCCAAGAGACCCAGTACTTC
16 TRBJ1-1 - - TRBV27 CASSLFPRQDYTEAFF TGTGCCAGCAGTTTATTTCCGCGACAGGATTACACTGAAGCTTTCTTT
13 TRBJ2-6 - once TRBV19 CASSITGANVLTF TGTGCCAGTAGTATTACTGGGGCCAACGTCCTGACTTTC